The T cell receptor beta chain described here comes from a study of T cell repertoires in urothelial bladder cancer (dated by TCRdb to about 2019). About the full investigation: Of the roughly twelve resected lesions, three were clinically staged as cT0, three as cTa, three as cT1 and three as cT2 or greater. The study compared clonality of the TCR repertoire in bladder tumors against clonality in benign bladder inflammation. A total of around 12 patients who had bladder lesions and were undergoing transurethral resection were prospectively identified. Twelve resected bladder lesions, made up of urothelial carcinoma (UC+) and benign (UC-) specimens, were studied. The full study reports these points: Urothelial carcinoma specimens had a median of roughly 6,100 T cells, fewer than the median of 25,872 seen in benign specimens. A median tumor infiltrating lymphocyte percentage of approximately 2% was observed in carcinoma specimens, compared with about 12% in benign specimens. In carcinoma specimens, one T-cell clone made up as much as 17% of infiltrating lymphocytes, versus over 1.5% in benign specimens.

At transurethral resection, specimens of the bladder lesions were collected and then stored at -80C. From bladder specimens obtained at transurethral resection, DNA was extracted. The immunoSEQ assay was used to sequence the CDR3 region of the TCR beta chain. On the study's bioinformatics: For each specimen, T-cell fraction, clonal dominance and maximum TCR clone frequency were calculated. TCRdb retrieved this table from immuneACCESS and kept in-frame rearrangements only. Not all clones are present; in checked studies, unresolved V genes account for under half, and no reason is known for the remainder. The D gene and trimming were derived from the DNA, and the V and J assignments and clone size from that table. This sample has around 1,400 clones in its table, and roughly two thirds of those were observed once. The top ten clonotypes cover 29% of the sample. Comments on this clone: There is no known antigen for this receptor. Base quality data are lacking; no much larger clone is found one base away.

V drops 4 bases and J drops 9 bases, leaving 7 bases in between. Counted from cysteine to phenylalanine, this CDR3 has 11 amino acids. Of the read, only the CDR3 DNA is kept; its 33 bases are in frame from base 1. CDR1 and CDR2 are drawn from the germline V gene: MGHRA, YSYEKL. The TCR was taken from a human donor with urothelial carcinoma. This chain is built from TRBV4-1 and TRBJ2-1, with no D gene named confidently. What was sequenced was tumor-infiltrating cells from bladder cancer. The CDR3 protein sequence reads: CASSRKGEQFF. The nucleotides read TGCGCCAGCAGCCGTAAGGGTGAGCAGTTCTTC.